This T cell receptor (beta chain) was obtained from a study of blood T cell repertoires in COVID-19. On the study more broadly: The United States, Italy and Spain were the sources of the acute and convalescent COVID-19 samples. Nucleic acid was either cDNA or gDNA, and it came from T cells, B-cell-depleted T cells, or PBMCs.

A Seattle source enrolled patients during active infection and followed them longitudinally. Original methodology: Amplification of reference gene primers provided the estimated nucleated cell counts. Here immunoSEQ multiplex PCR was the method, and the copy in TCRdb shows in-frame clones only, minus some. The V and J calls and the clone size are those of that table, but D and trimming were determined from the DNA. Altogether 85,000 to 100,000 clones are present, roughly 76% being singletons, with the ten largest covering approximately 4.6%. This TCR was sampled from a man of 80 years or more with COVID-19, enrolled during active disease. Sequenced input: peripheral blood.

The CDR3 loop is CASGGQGGRSNQPQHF. CDR3 sequence (DNA): TGTGCCAGCGGAGGACAGGGGGGGAGGAGCAATCAGCCCCAGCATTTT. The V call is TRBV2, the J call TRBJ1-5; TRBD1 matches at 10 bases. Germline CDR1 reads SNHLY; CDR2 reads FYNNEI. CDR3 length equals 16 residues. V lost 8 bases, J lost 1 base, and 8 bases stayed unmatched.